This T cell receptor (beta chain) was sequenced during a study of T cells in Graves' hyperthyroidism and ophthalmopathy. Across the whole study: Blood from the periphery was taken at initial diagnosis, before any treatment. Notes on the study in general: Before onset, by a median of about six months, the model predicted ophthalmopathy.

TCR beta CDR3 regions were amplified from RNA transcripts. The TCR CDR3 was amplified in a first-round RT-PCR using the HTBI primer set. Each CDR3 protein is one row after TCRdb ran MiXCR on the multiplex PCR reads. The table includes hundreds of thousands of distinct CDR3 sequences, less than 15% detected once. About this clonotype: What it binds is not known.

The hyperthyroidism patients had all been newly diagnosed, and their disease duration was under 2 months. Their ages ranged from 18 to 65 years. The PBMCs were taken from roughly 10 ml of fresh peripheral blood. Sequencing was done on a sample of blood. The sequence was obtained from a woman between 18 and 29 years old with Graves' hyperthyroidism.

The CDR3 nucleotides read TGTGCCTCGACTAGCGGGAGGTTCACAGATACGCAGTATTTT. Translation: CASTSGRFTDTQYF. The chain couples TRBV10-3 to TRBJ2-3; 13 bases fit TRBD2. Germline CDR1 ENHRY, CDR2 SYGVKD. Trimming took 11 bases from V and 2 from J; bases not matched to a gene: 4. There are 14 residues in the CDR3.